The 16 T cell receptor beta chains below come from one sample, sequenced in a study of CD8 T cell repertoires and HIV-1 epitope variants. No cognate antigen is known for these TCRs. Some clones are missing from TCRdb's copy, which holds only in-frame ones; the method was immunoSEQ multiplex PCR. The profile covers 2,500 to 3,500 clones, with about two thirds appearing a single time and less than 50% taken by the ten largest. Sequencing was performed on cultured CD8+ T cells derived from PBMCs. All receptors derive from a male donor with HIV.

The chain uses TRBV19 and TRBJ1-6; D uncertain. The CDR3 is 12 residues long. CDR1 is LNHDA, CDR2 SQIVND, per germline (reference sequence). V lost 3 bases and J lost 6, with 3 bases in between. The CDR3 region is CASSIGNSPLHF. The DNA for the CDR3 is TGTGCCAGTAGTATCGGTAATTCACCCCTCCACTTT.

The CDR3 DNA is TGTGCCAGCCGGCCGCTGTTAGGGGGCGTCAAGACCCAGTACTTC. This gives the protein CASRPLLGGVKTQYF. V is TRBV2 and J is TRBJ2-5, with 7 nucleotides matching TRBD1. V dropped 8 bases and J dropped 6; count of bases not matched to a gene: 15. Germline assignment: CDR1 SNHLY and CDR2 FYNNEI. The CDR3 totals 15 residues.

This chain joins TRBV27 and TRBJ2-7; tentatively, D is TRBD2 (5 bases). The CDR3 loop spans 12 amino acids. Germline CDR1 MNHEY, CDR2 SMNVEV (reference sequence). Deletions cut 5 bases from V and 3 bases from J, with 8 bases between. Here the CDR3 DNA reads TGTGCCAGCAGTCCGGGATTCTACGAGCAGTACTTC. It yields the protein CASSPGFYEQYF.

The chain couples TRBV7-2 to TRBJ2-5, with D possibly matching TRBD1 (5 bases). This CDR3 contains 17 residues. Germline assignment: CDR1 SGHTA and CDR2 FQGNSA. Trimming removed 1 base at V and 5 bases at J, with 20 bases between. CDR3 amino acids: CASSLELSTVPRETQYF. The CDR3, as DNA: TGTGCCAGCAGCTTAGAGCTCTCGACAGTTCCGAGGGAGACCCAGTACTTC.

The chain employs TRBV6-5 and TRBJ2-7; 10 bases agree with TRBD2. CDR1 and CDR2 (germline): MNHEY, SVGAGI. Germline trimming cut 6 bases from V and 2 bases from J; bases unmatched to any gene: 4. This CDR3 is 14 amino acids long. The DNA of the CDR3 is TGTGCCAGCAGGGATGGGACTAGCGCCTACGAGCAGTACTTC. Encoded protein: CASRDGTSAYEQYF.

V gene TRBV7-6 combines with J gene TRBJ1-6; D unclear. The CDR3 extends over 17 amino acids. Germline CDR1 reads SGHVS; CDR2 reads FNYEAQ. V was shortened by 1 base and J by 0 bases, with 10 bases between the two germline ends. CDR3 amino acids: CASSLDSLSSYNSPLHF. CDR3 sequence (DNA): TGTGCCAGCAGCTTAGACTCCCTCAGCTCCTATAATTCACCCCTCCACTTT. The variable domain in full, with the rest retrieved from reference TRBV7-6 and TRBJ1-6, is GAGVSQSPRYKVTKRGQDVALRCDPISGHVSLYWYRQALGQGPEFLTYFNYEAQQDKSGLPNDRFSAERPEGSISTLTIQRTEQRDSAMYRCASSLDSLSSYNSPLHFGNGTRLTVT.

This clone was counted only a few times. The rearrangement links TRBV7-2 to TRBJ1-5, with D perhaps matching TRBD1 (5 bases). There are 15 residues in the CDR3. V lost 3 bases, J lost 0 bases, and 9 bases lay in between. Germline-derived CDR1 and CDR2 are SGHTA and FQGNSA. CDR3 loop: CASSLGRFSNQPQHF. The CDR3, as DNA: TGTGCCAGCAGCTTGGGGCGGTTTAGCAATCAGCCCCAGCATTTT.

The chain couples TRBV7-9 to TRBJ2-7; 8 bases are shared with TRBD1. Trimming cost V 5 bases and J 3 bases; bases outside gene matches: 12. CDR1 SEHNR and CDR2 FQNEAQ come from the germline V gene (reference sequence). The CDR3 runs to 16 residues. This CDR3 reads CASSPPTGQGLYEQYF. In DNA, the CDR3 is TGTGCCAGCAGCCCGCCCACAGGACAGGGCCTCTACGAGCAGTACTTC.

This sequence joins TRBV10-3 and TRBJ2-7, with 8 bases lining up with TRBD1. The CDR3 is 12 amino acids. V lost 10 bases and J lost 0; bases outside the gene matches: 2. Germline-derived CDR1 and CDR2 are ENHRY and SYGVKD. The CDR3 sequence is CATGTGSYEQYF. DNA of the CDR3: TGTGCCACCGGGACAGGCTCCTACGAGCAGTACTTC.

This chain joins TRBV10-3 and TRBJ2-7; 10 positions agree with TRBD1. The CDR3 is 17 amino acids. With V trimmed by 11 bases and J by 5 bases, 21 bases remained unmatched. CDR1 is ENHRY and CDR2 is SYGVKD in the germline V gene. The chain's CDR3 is CAHQEGGTGAPGDEQYF. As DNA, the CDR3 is TGTGCCCACCAGGAAGGAGGGACAGGGGCGCCGGGGGACGAGCAGTACTTC.

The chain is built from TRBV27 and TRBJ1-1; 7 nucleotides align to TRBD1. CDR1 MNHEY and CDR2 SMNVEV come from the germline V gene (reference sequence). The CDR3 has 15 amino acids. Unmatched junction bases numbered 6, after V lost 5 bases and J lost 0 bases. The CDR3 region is CASSLGGGMNTEAFF. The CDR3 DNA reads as TGTGCCAGCAGTCTAGGGGGCGGGATGAACACTGAAGCTTTCTTT.

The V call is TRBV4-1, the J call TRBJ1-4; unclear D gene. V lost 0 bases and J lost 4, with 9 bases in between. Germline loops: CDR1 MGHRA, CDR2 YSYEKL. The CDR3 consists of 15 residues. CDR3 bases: TGCGCCAGCAGCCAAGAGGGGTATTATAATGAAAAACTGTTTTTT. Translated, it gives CASSQEGYYNEKLFF.

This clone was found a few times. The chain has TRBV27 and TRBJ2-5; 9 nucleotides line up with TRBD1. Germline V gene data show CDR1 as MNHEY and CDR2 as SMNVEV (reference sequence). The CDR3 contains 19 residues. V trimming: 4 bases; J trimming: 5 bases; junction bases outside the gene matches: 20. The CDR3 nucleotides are TGTGCCAGCAGTTCCACGACAACCACACAGGGGGCGAAGGGCGAGACCCAGTACTTC. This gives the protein CASSSTTTTQGAKGETQYF.

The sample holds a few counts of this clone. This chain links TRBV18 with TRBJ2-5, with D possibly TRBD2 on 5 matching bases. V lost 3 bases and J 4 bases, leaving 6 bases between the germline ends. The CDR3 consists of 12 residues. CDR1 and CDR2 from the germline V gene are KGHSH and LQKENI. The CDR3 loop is CASSPEGETQYF. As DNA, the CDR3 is TGTGCCAGCTCACCCGAGGGAGAGACCCAGTACTTC.

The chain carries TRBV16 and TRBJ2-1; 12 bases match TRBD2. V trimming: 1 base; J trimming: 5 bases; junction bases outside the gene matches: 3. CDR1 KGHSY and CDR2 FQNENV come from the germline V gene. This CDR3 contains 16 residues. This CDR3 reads CASSQFRTSGDNEQFF. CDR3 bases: TGTGCCAGCAGCCAATTTAGGACTAGCGGGGACAATGAGCAGTTCTTC.

CDR3 sequence (DNA): TGTGCCAGCGAGGGAAGCAGCTCCTACGAGCAGTACTTC. It specifies CASEGSSSYEQYF. V and J are TRBV6-6 and TRBJ2-7, with D possibly TRBD2 on 5 matching bases. V was pared by 8 bases and J by 0 bases, with 11 bases between. The CDR3 contains 13 residues. Germline CDR1 is MNHNY and CDR2 is SVGAGI (reference sequence).